This passage covers 23 T cell receptor beta chains from one sample sequenced in a study of shared clonotypes between healthy human individuals. Libraries were prepared by immunoSEQ multiplex PCR; TCRdb keeps only in-frame clonotypes and omits some of them. The table shows hundreds of thousands of clones, with about 70% occurring only once. Sequenced: memory CD4+ T cells sorted from blood. Regarding subset: CD45RA-negative fraction. These receptors were collected from a man aged 25-40 years in good health.

The chain uses TRBV19 and TRBJ2-5; D not resolved. From germline, CDR1 is LNHDA and CDR2 SQIVND (reference sequence). Trimming took 2 bases from V and 2 from J, leaving 6 bases between them. This CDR3 has 13 residues. CDR3 coding DNA: TGTGCCAGTAGTATATATATTCAAGAGACCCAGTACTTC. Its protein product is CASSIYIQETQYF.

The CDR3 region has the DNA TGCGCCAGCAGCTTGTCGGTGGATCAGCCCCAGCATTTT. Amino acid sequence: CASSLSVDQPQHF. This rearrangement joins TRBV5-1 to TRBJ1-5; D ambiguous. V gave up 1 base and J gave up 5 bases, with 7 bases separating them. The CDR3 consists of 13 residues. Germline V gives CDR1 SGHRS, CDR2 YFSETQ.

This rearrangement joins TRBV27 to TRBJ2-1, with unresolved D. Trimming shortened V by 4 bases and J by 0 bases, and 10 bases separated the two germline ends. In germline, CDR1 is MNHEY, CDR2 SMNVEV (reference sequence). The CDR3 is 15 amino acids. The DNA for the CDR3 is TGTGCCAGCAGTTCTACGTGGAGCTCCTACAATGAGCAGTTCTTC. Encoded protein: CASSSTWSSYNEQFF.

The CDR3 bases are TGTGCCTGGAGCGGACTGGCCGGACCCCAGCATTTT. This sequence encodes CAWSGLAGPQHF. The rearrangement links TRBV30 to TRBJ1-5, with D unclear. Germline V CDR1 and CDR2: GTSNPN, SVGIG (reference sequence). This CDR3 contains 12 residues. Trimming cost V 3 bases and J 10 bases, with 13 bases left between them.

This chain connects TRBV4-2 to TRBJ2-7, with D unclear. There are 12 residues in the CDR3. V dropped 1 base and J dropped 2 bases, with 3 bases sitting between them. The germline gives CDR1 LGHNA, CDR2 YNFKEQ. This CDR3 is CASSQGPYEQYF. In nucleotides, the CDR3 is TGTGCCAGCAGCCAAGGCCCCTACGAGCAGTACTTC.

This clone occurred a few times. The chain couples TRBV9 to TRBJ2-3; 8 bases are a match to TRBD2. The CDR3 loop spans 14 amino acids. Trimming removed 3 bases from V and 7 bases from J; junction bases left unmatched: 7. Germline V gene data show CDR1 as SGDLS and CDR2 as YYNGEE. CDR3 protein: CASSGRAGVNTQYF. The CDR3 nucleotides are TGTGCCAGCAGCGGACGAGCGGGAGTAAATACGCAGTATTTT.

This rearrangement joins TRBV7-2 to TRBJ2-5; D gene uncertain. The V gene's germline CDR1 is SGHTA and CDR2 FQGNSA. V was clipped by 5 bases and J by 3 bases, with 10 bases between them. The CDR3 length is 13 residues. CDR3 DNA: TGTGCCAGCAGCGGCAGAAGGAAAGAGACCCAGTACTTC. This encodes CASSGRRKETQYF.

This clone was observed a handful of times. The rearrangement uses TRBV11-2 and TRBJ1-2, with D possibly matching TRBD1 (5 bases). There are 14 residues in the CDR3. V was cut by 5 bases and J by 5 bases, with 15 bases left in between. Germline V CDR1 and CDR2: SGHAT, FQNNGV. The CDR3 DNA reads TGTGCCAGCAGCCCGGACAACAGTAGATATGGCTACACCTTC. Translated: CASSPDNSRYGYTF. The whole variable domain, filled in from reference TRBV11-2 and TRBJ1-2, reads EAGVAQSPRYKIIEKRQSVAFWCNPISGHATLYWYQQILGQGPKLLIQFQNNGVVDDSQLPKDRFSAERLKGVDSTLKIQPAKLEDSAVYLCASSPDNSRYGYTFGSGTRLTVV.

The chain joins TRBV7-3 to TRBJ2-4; 7 bases are a match to TRBD1. This CDR3 has 16 amino acids. Germline V lookup: CDR1 SGHTA, CDR2 FQGTGA. Germline trimming cut 0 bases from V and 1 base from J; bases unmatched to any gene: 3. CDR3 sequence reads: CASSLTSRGAKNIQYF. DNA of the CDR3: TGTGCCAGCAGCTTAACTAGCAGGGGGGCCAAAAACATTCAGTACTTC.

This sequence joins TRBV28 and TRBJ1-5; 9 bases map to TRBD1. Germline CDR1 and CDR2: MDHEN and SYDVKM. The V segment lost 6 bases and the J segment 4 bases; nucleotides outside the gene matches: 13. There are 17 residues in the CDR3. The CDR3 nucleotides are TGTGCCAGCAGACACCCGGGACAGGGTCTTCTTAATCAGCCCCAGCATTTT. Protein: CASRHPGQGLLNQPQHF.

The rearrangement joins TRBV5-8 to TRBJ2-7; D is unresolved. CDR1 SGHTS and CDR2 YDEGEE come from the germline V gene. Trimming cost V 5 bases and J 9 bases, with 21 bases left between them. This CDR3 region has 14 residues. The CDR3 here is CASSRNPVRLGQYF. CDR3 DNA sequence: TGTGCCAGCAGTCGAAACCCGGTCCGTCTAGGGCAGTACTTC. The full variable domain, rest sourced from reference TRBV5-8 and TRBJ2-7, is EAGVTQSPTHLIKTRGQQATLRCSPISGHTSVYWYQQALGLGLQFLLWYDEGEERNRGNFPPRFSGRQFPNYSSELNVNALELEDSALYLCASSRNPVRLGQYFGPGTRLTVT.

The CDR3 spells CASSQPSTGTSGNTIYF. In DNA form, the CDR3 reads TGTGCCAGCAGCCAACCGAGCACAGGAACCTCTGGAAACACCATATATTTT. The rearrangement links TRBV4-2 to TRBJ1-3, with D tentatively TRBD1 (5 bases). Trimming stripped 2 bases from V and 0 bases from J, with 14 bases between. The V gene's germline CDR1 is LGHNA and CDR2 YNFKEQ. The CDR3 is made up of 17 amino acids.

The V gene is TRBV21-1, the J gene TRBJ1-2; the table's D call of TRBD1 was not tested on the DNA. TRBV21-1 is classified as a pseudogene. This CDR3 is 14 amino acids long. CDR3 protein: CASSTLSDRASYTF. The CDR3, as DNA: TGTGCCAGCAGCACGCTGTCCGACAGGGCAAGTTACACCTTC.

The chain uses TRBV7-9 and TRBJ1-5; D is uncertain. Trimming left V 5 bases short and J 0 bases short, with 11 bases between. The germline V gene has CDR1 SEHNR and CDR2 FQNEAQ (reference sequence). The CDR3 totals 15 residues. The CDR3 sequence: CASSESGNSNQPQHF. CDR3 coding DNA: TGTGCCAGCAGCGAATCGGGAAATAGCAATCAGCCCCAGCATTTT.

The chain carries TRBV6-6 and TRBJ1-2; D might be TRBD1 (5 bases). Trimming cost V 3 bases and J 7 bases, with 18 bases left between them. The CDR3 is 15 residues long. CDR1 MNHNY and CDR2 SVGAGI come from the germline V gene (reference sequence). The CDR3 region is CASSYRTLGVGGYTF. The CDR3, as DNA: TGTGCCAGCAGTTATAGGACACTGGGTGTGGGTGGCTACACCTTC.

V and J are TRBV5-4 and TRBJ1-1; D perhaps matches TRBD1 (5 bases). The V gene lost 4 bases and the J gene lost 6 bases, with 22 bases spanning the gap. The length of the CDR3 is 16 residues. The germline gives CDR1 SGHNT, CDR2 YYREEE (reference sequence). CDR3 nucleotide sequence: TGTGCCAGCAGCCTTGGGGGGTCGGGGGAGTTAGCTGAAGCTTTCTTT. Translating gives CASSLGGSGELAEAFF.

The chain carries TRBV29-1 and TRBJ2-3, with 7 positions matching TRBD2. J gave up 3 bases and V 7 bases, and 10 bases lay outside the gene matches. This CDR3 has 14 residues. Germline CDR1 reads SQVTM; CDR2 reads ANQGSEA. DNA for the CDR3: TGCAGCGACTACTATCGGGGGGTTACAGATACGCAGTATTTT. Its translation is CSDYYRGVTDTQYF.

The chain employs TRBV28 and TRBJ1-4; the D is unclear. Trimming stripped 1 base from V and 7 bases from J, with 10 bases between. Germline values: CDR1 MDHEN, CDR2 SYDVKM. The CDR3 length is 14 residues. The CDR3 region is CASSLLGGSEKLFF. In DNA, the CDR3 is TGTGCCAGCAGTTTATTGGGAGGAAGTGAAAAACTGTTTTTT.

The chain joins TRBV7-8 to TRBJ2-7, with a weak D call TRBD1 (5 bases). Trimming pared 4 bases from V and 2 bases from J, leaving 15 bases between. Germline values: CDR1 SGHVS, CDR2 FQNEAQ. The length of the CDR3 is 15 residues. CDR3 amino acids: CASSSPNQGTYEQYF. As DNA, the CDR3 is TGTGCCAGCAGCTCCCCGAATCAGGGTACCTACGAGCAGTACTTC.

This clone was seen only a few times. The chain carries TRBV2 and TRBJ1-4; tentatively, D is TRBD1 (6 bases). Germline CDR1 and CDR2: SNHLY and FYNNEI. The CDR3 sequence is 13 residues long. Trimming cost V 9 bases and J 5 bases, with 13 bases left between them. The CDR3, as DNA: TGTGCCAGTGCCGACAGGCCGAATGAAAAACTGTTTTTT. Its translation: CASADRPNEKLFF.

This clone was found a few times. The V gene is TRBV7-9, the J gene TRBJ2-5, with TRBD1 matching over 8 bases. Per germline, CDR1 SEHNR and CDR2 FQNEAQ (reference sequence). The V and J ends lost 5 bases and 5 bases, in that order; junction bases with no gene match: 13. The CDR3 has 16 residues. For the CDR3, the DNA is TGTGCCAGCAGCCGAGGACAGGGCGCCTTCCAGGAGACCCAGTACTTC. Its protein is CASSRGQGAFQETQYF.

V gene TRBV2 combines with J gene TRBJ1-5; possibly TRBD1 for D (5 bases). Trimming shortened V by 7 bases and J by 5 bases, and 15 bases separated the two germline ends. The CDR3 runs 14 residues. From germline, CDR1 is SNHLY and CDR2 FYNNEI. The CDR3, as DNA: TGTGCCAGCAAACAGGAAAGTAGGGATCAGCCCCAGCATTTT. Protein sequence: CASKQESRDQPQHF.

The chain recombines TRBV30 with TRBJ2-2, with 7 positions matching TRBD2. CDR1 and CDR2 from the germline V gene are GTSNPN and SVGIG (reference sequence). This CDR3 has 15 amino acids. V was clipped by 2 bases and J by 0 bases; unmatched bases: 3. The DNA for the CDR3 is TGTGCCTGGAGTCGGCTAGCGGCGAACACCGGGGAGCTGTTTTTT. Protein product: CAWSRLAANTGELFF.